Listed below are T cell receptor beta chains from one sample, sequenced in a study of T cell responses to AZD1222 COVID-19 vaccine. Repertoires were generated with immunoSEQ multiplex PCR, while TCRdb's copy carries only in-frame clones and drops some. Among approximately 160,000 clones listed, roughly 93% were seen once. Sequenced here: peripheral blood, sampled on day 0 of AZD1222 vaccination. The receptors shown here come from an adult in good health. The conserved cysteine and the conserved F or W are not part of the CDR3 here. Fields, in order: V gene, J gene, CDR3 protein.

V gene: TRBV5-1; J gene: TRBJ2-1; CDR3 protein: ASSLQTSESSYNEQF
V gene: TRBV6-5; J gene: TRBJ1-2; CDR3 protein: ASSYDSNYGYT
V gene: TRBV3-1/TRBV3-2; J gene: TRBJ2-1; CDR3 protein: ASSSINEQF
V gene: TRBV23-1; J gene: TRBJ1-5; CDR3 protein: ATNGFGQGNQPQH
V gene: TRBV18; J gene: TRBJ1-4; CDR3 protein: ASSPTNGEEKLF
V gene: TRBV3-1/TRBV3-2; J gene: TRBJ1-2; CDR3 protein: ASSSRILVGYT
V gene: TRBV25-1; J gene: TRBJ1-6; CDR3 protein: ASRRAGQGVYSPLH
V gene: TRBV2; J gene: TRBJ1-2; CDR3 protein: ASSDHRGRENGYT
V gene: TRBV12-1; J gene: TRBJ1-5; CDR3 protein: ASSFATSGGYGNQPQH
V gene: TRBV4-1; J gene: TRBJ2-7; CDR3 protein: ASSQDLGYEQY
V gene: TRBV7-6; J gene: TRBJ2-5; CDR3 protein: ASSSAGGSQETQY
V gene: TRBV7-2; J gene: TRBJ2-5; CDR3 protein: ASTSYFGTSGGYETQY
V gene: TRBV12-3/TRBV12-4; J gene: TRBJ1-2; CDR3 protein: ASSLTPGYGYT
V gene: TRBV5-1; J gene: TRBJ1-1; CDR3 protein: ASRGTDANTEAF
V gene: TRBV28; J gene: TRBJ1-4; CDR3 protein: ASGTGKVEKLF
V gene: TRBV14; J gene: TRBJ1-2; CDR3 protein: ASSYRGGQGFYGYT
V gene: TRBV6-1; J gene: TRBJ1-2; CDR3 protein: ASSEAGANYGYT
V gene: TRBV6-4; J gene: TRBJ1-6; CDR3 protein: ASSDSPQGSSPLH
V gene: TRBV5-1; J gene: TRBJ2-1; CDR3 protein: ASSGGGPSYNEQF
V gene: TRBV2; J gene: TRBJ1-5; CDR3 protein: ASSGLGQRNQPQH
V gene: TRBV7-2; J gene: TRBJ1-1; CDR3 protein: ASSSTGTNTEAF
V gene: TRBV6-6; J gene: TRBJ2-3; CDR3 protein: ASGRNTDTQY